This T cell receptor (beta chain) originates from a study of CD8 T cells in ankylosing spondylitis. The study's findings and limits: Some of these motif variants have turned up before, in reports on reactive arthritis synovial fluid and blood. Roughly eight highly homologous variants made up a TCR beta motif, and this motif appeared characteristic of ankylosing spondylitis blood.

In TCRdb, the 5' RACE reads were re-called with MiXCR into one record per CDR3 protein. The sample has 30,000 to 40,000 distinct CDR3 sequences; about 7.8% are singletons. This clonotype was recorded at least ten times. Antigen unknown. The germline CDR1 and CDR2 sequences are KGHSH and LQKENI. V dropped 6 bases and J dropped 3; count of bases not matched to a gene: 8. The CDR3 is 14 residues long. V is TRBV18 and J is TRBJ2-7; TRBD1 matches 7 bases. The receptor comes from a male donor with ankylosing spondylitis or in good health (not recorded which). Sequenced sample: blood, either unsorted or a sorted T cell fraction (not recorded which). The CDR3: CASSSDRTYYEQYF. The CDR3 region has the DNA TGTGCCAGCTCCTCGGACAGGACCTACTACGAGCAGTACTTC.